This TCR beta chain was identified in a study of cytomegalovirus exposure and HLA in healthy donors. Overall study results and limits: Sequences of the TCR beta chain were said to predict the HLA-A and HLA-B alleles of most subjects accurately. Indistinguishable V segments, including TRBV6-2 and TRBV6-3, were excluded.

This clone was seen a handful of times. The antigen is undetermined. The sample holds other DNA sequences that translate to the same CDR3. Germline CDR1 MNHEY, CDR2 SVGAGI. The CDR3 runs 13 residues. Trimming removed 8 bases at V and 5 bases at J, with 15 bases between. The study ran its PCR with 60 Vbeta and 13 Jbeta primers. Assay: immunoSEQ multiplex PCR; the TCRdb copy retains only in-frame clones and omits some. The table has around 140,000 clones, approximately 65% seen once. Sequenced input: PBMCs. The V gene is TRBV6-5, the J gene TRBJ1-1, with D maybe TRBD1 (5 bases). This TCR came from a woman aged 55-69 years in good health and CMV-seronegative. This CDR3 is CASRRGRSTEAFF. DNA for the CDR3: TGTGCCAGCCGGAGGGGCCGGAGTACTGAAGCTTTCTTT.